These T cell receptor beta chains were read from a single sample in a study of shared clonotypes between healthy human individuals. The method was immunoSEQ multiplex PCR; TCRdb's version includes in-frame clones alone and lacks a portion of them. The sample has under 130,000 clones, 65% to 75% seen once. Source material: memory CD8+ T cells sorted from blood. These receptors were obtained from a woman aged 25 to 39 in good health. CDR3s include the opening cysteine and the closing phenylalanine or tryptophan. The D gene is left open where the match is weak. Clone size is shown for a subset of rows, as once, few, many or a class of expanded clone.

NA	TRBV5-4	15	TRBJ1-5	NA	TGTGCCAGCAGCTTACACGGGTTGCGTGATCAGCCCCAGCATTTT	CASSLHGLRDQPQHF
TRBD1	TRBV6-1	13	TRBJ2-7	NA	TGTGCCAGCAGCGGGACAGGGGGGAGCGAGCAGTACTTC	CASSGTGGSEQYF
NA	TRBV5-6	14	TRBJ2-7	NA	TGTGCCAGCAGCTCCTCGGGAGATCTCAACGAGCAGTACTTC	CASSSSGDLNEQYF
TRBD2	TRBV4-1	15	TRBJ2-7	NA	TGCGCCAGCTCCGATAGAGCGGGAGGTACTTACGAGCAGTACTTC	CASSDRAGGTYEQYF
TRBD1	TRBV27	12	TRBJ2-7	NA	TGTGCCAGCAGGACGACAGGGAACGAGCAGTACTTC	CASRTTGNEQYF
NA	TRBV7-2	18	TRBJ2-7	NA	TGTGCCAGCAGCTTAGCGCTGGGGTTTTTAGTCCCTTCTTACGAGCAGTACTTC	CASSLALGFLVPSYEQYF
NA	TRBV19	15	TRBJ2-3	once	TGTGCCAGTAGTATATCTCTAGAAGGCACAGATACGCAGTATTTT	CASSISLEGTDTQYF
NA	TRBV5-1	14	TRBJ2-7	NA	TGCGCCAGCAGCCTGGACCCCCAGAACTACGAGCAGTACTTC	CASSLDPQNYEQYF
TRBD2	TRBV9	14	TRBJ2-1	many	TGTGCCAGCAGCCCCGGGGGGTCTAGAGATGAGCAGTTCTTC	CASSPGGSRDEQFF
TRBD1	TRBV28	14	TRBJ1-1	many	TGTGCCAGCAGTATTCCGCGGGACAGGGGGATCGCTTTCTTT	CASSIPRDRGIAFF
NA	TRBV6-5	16	TRBJ2-1	NA	TGTGCCAGCAGTTACAAAGCCGGCCAGGAGGGCAATGAGCAGTTCTTC	CASSYKAGQEGNEQFF
NA	TRBV2	15	TRBJ1-1	NA	TGTGCCAGCAGTGAAGTTCTGGGGGCTTACACTGAAGCTTTCTTT	CASSEVLGAYTEAFF
NA	TRBV2	15	TRBJ2-2	NA	TGTGCCAGCAGCTTCGGTTCAGCCTCCCCCGGGGAGCTGTTTTTT	CASSFGSASPGELFF
NA	TRBV6-1	15	TRBJ2-7	NA	TGTGCCAGCATCATTTACCGACAGCACTCCTACGAGCAGTACTTC	CASIIYRQHSYEQYF
TRBD2	TRBV13	17	TRBJ2-2	NA	TGTGCCAGCAGCCCCGGACTAGCGGGAGTATCATCCGGGGAGCTGTTTTTT	CASSPGLAGVSSGELFF
TRBD1	TRBV5-6	14	TRBJ2-7	NA	TGTGCCAGCAGCTGGACAGGGGGTTCGTACGAGCAGTACTTC	CASSWTGGSYEQYF
NA	TRBV6-5	13	TRBJ2-2	NA	TGTGCCAGCAGTCTCGGGAGAGGCGGGGAGCTGTTTTTT	CASSLGRGGELFF
NA	TRBV28	17	TRBJ1-5	NA	TGTGCCAGCAGTTTATTGGGTTTACAGATCCGGAATCAGCCCCAGCATTTT	CASSLLGLQIRNQPQHF
NA	TRBV11-3	16	TRBJ2-5	few	TGTGCCAGCAGCTTAGGTAACAGGAAATCCCAAGAGACCCAGTACTTC	CASSLGNRKSQETQYF
TRBD2	TRBV7-6	17	TRBJ2-2	NA	TGTGCCAGCAGCGTTCTAAAAGCGGGAGATAGCACCGGGGAGCTGTTTTTT	CASSVLKAGDSTGELFF
TRBD1	TRBV10-1	18	TRBJ2-3	NA	TGCGCCAGCAGTGAGGGGAGAATTGGGACAGGGAGGGCAGATACGCAGTATTTT	CASSEGRIGTGRADTQYF
NA	TRBV25-1	14	TRBJ2-7	NA	TGTGCCAGCACTCCCACTGGAACTACCTACGAGCAGTACTTC	CASTPTGTTYEQYF
NA	TRBV19	13	TRBJ2-7	NA	TGTGCCGTAAAGCGGTTGTCCTCCTACGAGCAGTACTTC	CAVKRLSSYEQYF
NA	TRBV4-2	15	TRBJ2-7	NA	TGTGCCAGCAGCCAAGGGAGGGGGTCAGATTACGAGCAGTACTTC	CASSQGRGSDYEQYF
TRBD1	TRBV6-5	14	TRBJ1-5	few	TGTGCCAGCAGCAGGACAGGGAGCAATCAGCCCCAGCATTTT	CASSRTGSNQPQHF
NA	TRBV6-4	13	TRBJ2-3	few	TGTGCCAGCAGTGAAGCCAGGGGAGATACGCAGTATTTT	CASSEARGDTQYF
TRBD2	TRBV27	16	TRBJ2-7	NA	TGTGCCAGCAGTACGTTTCTAGCGGGAGTTTCCTACGAGCAGTACTTC	CASSTFLAGVSYEQYF
NA	TRBV7-9	15	TRBJ2-5	NA	TGTGCCAGCACCCGCCGGGGGGACAGCCAAGAGACCCAGTACTTC	CASTRRGDSQETQYF
NA	TRBV4-2	16	TRBJ1-2	few	TGTGCCAGCAGCCAACTGAACGGAGGTTTAGACTATGGCTACACCTTC	CASSQLNGGLDYGYTF
NA	TRBV15	17	TRBJ2-2	once	TGTGCCACCAGCAAAAAAAGGAACCAATTGAACACCGGGGAGCTGTTTTTT	CATSKKRNQLNTGELFF
NA	TRBV7-8	13	TRBJ2-7	NA	TGTGCCAGCAGCCCCGGACAGACGTACGAGCAGTACTTC	CASSPGQTYEQYF
NA	TRBV6-5	13	TRBJ1-1	NA	TGTGCCAGCAGTTACAGGGGGAACACTGAAGCTTTCTTT	CASSYRGNTEAFF
TRBD1	TRBV13	16	TRBJ2-3	NA	TGTGCCAGCAGCTCTCCGGGACAGGCCCTCACAGATACGCAGTATTTT	CASSSPGQALTDTQYF
NA	TRBV6-1	15	TRBJ1-1	NA	TGTGCCAGCAGTGAAGCCATGCAGCAGAACACTGAAGCTTTCTTT	CASSEAMQQNTEAFF
TRBD1	TRBV5-6	18	TRBJ1-6	once	TGTGCCAGCAGCTTGATGGTGACAGGGGGCTCCTATAATTCACCCCTCCACTTT	CASSLMVTGGSYNSPLHF
NA	TRBV28	15	TRBJ2-6	many	TGTGCCAGCAGTTGGTTTGGTGGGGGGGCCAACGTCCTGACTTTC	CASSWFGGGANVLTF
TRBD1	TRBV28	15	TRBJ1-2	NA	TGTGCCAGCAGTCCCTCCGGGACAGGGCGCTATGGCTACACCTTC	CASSPSGTGRYGYTF